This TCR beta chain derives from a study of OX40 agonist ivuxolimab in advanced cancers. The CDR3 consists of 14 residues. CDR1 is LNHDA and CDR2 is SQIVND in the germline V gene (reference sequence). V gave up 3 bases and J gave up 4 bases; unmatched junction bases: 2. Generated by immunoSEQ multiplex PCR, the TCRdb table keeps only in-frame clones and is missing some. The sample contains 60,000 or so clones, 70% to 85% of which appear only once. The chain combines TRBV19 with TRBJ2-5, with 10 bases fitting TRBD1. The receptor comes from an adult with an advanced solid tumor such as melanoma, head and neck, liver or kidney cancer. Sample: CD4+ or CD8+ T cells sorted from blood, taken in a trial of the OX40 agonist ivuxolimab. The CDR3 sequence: CASSMTGGGETQYF. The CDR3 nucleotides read TGTGCCAGTAGTATGACAGGGGGCGGAGAGACCCAGTACTTC.